This paragraph covers one TCR beta chain sequence. This clone's antigen is unknown. Per-base qualities were not stored, and no clone one base away is much larger. Whole blood was collected in K2EDTA tubes by collaborating institutions according to the institutions' own protocols. For TCRbeta analysis, collaborators shipped samples in one of three forms: frozen whole blood, isolated PBMCs, or DNA extracted from either of those sample types. This entry comes from a study of blood T cell repertoires in COVID-19 (dated by TCRdb to 2019 to 2021). With regard to the full study: Samples from collaborators originated in the United States, Italy and Spain and spanned both the acute and convalescent phases of COVID-19. The prospective study material was composed of cDNA or gDNA derived from T cells, B-cell-depleted T cells, or PBMCs. The dataset comprised deeply sampled blood TCRbeta repertoires from subjects exposed to, actively infected with, or recovered from COVID-19. The repertoires were made available in a free public database intended to serve as a resource for research on the immune response to SARS-CoV-2. Samples came from the ongoing ImmuneRACE study (first 160 participants) plus 1,254 subjects from 6 global collaborators. The sample metadata nearly always contained a de-identified subject ID, COVID-19 status, age in years and sex. Where available, HLA class I and class II types were obtained from metadata supplied by the sample provider rather than from assay-based typing. The full study reports these points: The quantity of clinical and demographic metadata differed by source and by participant and was supplied without curation.

The immunoSEQ Assay, a bias-controlled multiplex PCR, was used to amplify TCRbeta CDR3 regions from genomic DNA. The source study handled its data this way. The number of nucleated cells in each sample was estimated by amplification of reference gene primers within the assay. Sequence reads were collapsed and filtered to measure the absolute abundance of every unique TCRbeta CDR3 rearrangement. Productive Simpson clonality was computed per sample as the square root of Simpson's diversity index over productive rearrangements. TCRdb carries this immuneACCESS record with in-frame sequences only. Its versions omit some clonotypes, under half of them owing to an unresolved V gene in the studies checked, with the rest unexplained. The V and J calls and clone size come from that table; D and trimming were worked out from the DNA. Within this sample are 100,000 to 120,000 clones, with about 85% of them counted one time only. About 3% of the sample rests with the top ten.

V loses 6 bases at its end and J loses 0 bases; junction bases beyond the gene matches: 2. There are 13 amino acids in the CDR3, from cysteine to phenylalanine inclusive. The retained sequence is limited to the CDR3, 39 bases, with the frame set at the first base. CDR1 and CDR2 (ENHRY, SYGVKD) derive from the germline V gene. This clonotype was obtained from a man between 35 and 55 years old with acute or convalescent COVID-19. Recombination connected TRBV10-3 to TRBJ2-7, with 7 middle bases fitting TRBD1. The specimen sequenced was peripheral blood. The nucleotide sequence reads as follows: TGTGCCATCAGCCGACAGGGCTCCTACGAGCAGTACTTC. Its product reads: CAISRQGSYEQYF.